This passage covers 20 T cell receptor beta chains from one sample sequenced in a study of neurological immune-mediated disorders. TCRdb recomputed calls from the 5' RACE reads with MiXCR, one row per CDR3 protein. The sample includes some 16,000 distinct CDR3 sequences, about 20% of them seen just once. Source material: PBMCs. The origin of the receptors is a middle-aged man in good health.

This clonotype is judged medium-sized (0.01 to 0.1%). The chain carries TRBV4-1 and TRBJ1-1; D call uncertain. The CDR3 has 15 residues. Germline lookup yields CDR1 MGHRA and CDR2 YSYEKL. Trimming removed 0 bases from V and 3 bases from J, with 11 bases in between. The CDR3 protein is CASSQDLTIYTEAFF. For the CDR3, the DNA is TGCGCCAGCAGCCAAGATCTAACGATATACACTGAAGCTTTCTTT.

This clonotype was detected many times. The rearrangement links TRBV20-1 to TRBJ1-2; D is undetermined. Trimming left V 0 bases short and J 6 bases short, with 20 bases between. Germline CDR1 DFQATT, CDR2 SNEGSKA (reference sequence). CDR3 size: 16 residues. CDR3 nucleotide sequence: TGCAGTGCTAGAGATGAGACAATCCACCGAGGAGATGGCTACACCTTC. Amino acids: CSARDETIHRGDGYTF.

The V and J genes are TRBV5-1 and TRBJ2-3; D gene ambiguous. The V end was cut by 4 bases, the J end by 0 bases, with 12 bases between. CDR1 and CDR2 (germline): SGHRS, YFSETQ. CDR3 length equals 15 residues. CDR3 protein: CASSIDGRSTDTQYF. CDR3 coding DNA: TGCGCCAGCAGCATTGACGGACGTAGCACAGATACGCAGTATTTT.

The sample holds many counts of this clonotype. CDR3 in amino acids: CATTTDNYGYTF. CDR3 coding DNA: TGTGCCACGACTACAGATAACTATGGCTACACCTTC. The chain has TRBV12-3 or TRBV12-4 and TRBJ1-2; D is undetermined. The length of the CDR3 is 12 residues. V lost 10 bases to trimming and J lost 1 base, with 10 bases between them.

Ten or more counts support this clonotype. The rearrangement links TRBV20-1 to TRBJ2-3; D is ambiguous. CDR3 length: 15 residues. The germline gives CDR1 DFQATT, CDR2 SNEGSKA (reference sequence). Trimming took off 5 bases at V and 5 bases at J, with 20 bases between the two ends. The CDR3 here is CSARRVGIRGDTQYF. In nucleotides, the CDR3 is TGCAGTGCTCGAAGAGTGGGTATTAGAGGAGATACGCAGTATTTT.

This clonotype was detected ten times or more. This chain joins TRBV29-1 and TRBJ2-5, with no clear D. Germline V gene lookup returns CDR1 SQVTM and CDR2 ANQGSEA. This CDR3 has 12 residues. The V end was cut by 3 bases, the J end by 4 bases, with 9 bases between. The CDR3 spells CSVDNRAETQYF. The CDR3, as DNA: TGCAGCGTTGACAACAGAGCAGAGACCCAGTACTTC. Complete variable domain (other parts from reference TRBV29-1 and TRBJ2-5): SAVISQKPSRDICQRGTSLTIQCQVDSQVTMMFWYRQQPGQSLTLIATANQGSEATYESGFVIDKFPISRPNLTFSTLTVSNMSPEDSSIYLCSVDNRAETQYFGPGTRLLVL.

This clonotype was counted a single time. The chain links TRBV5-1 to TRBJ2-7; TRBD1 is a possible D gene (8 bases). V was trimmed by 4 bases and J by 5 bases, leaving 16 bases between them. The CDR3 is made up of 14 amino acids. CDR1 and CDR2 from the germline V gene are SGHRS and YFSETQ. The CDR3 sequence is CASSTGQGGNEQYF. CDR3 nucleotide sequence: TGCGCCAGCAGCACCGGACAGGGAGGGAACGAGCAGTACTTC.

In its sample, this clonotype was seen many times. DNA for the CDR3: TGCGCCAGCAGCCCCTCCCTCCGGGATGAGCAGTACTTC. Its translation is CASSPSLRDEQYF. This chain connects TRBV4-1 to TRBJ2-7; TRBD2 might be the D (5 bases). The CDR3 extends over 13 amino acids. The germline gives CDR1 MGHRA, CDR2 YSYEKL. Trimming removed 4 bases from V and 7 bases from J, with 14 bases in between.

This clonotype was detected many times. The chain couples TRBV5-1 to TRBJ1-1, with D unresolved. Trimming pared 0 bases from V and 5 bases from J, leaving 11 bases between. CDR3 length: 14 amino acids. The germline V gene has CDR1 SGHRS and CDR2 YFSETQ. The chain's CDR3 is CASSLVHPRTEAFF. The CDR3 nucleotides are TGCGCCAGCAGCTTGGTGCACCCGCGGACTGAAGCTTTCTTT.

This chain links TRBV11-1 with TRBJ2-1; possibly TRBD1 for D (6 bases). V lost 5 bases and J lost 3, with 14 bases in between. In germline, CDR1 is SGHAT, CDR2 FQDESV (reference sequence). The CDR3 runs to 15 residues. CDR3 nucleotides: TGTGCCAGCAGCCCTGTGGGGACACGCTACAATGAGCAGTTCTTC. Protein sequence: CASSPVGTRYNEQFF.

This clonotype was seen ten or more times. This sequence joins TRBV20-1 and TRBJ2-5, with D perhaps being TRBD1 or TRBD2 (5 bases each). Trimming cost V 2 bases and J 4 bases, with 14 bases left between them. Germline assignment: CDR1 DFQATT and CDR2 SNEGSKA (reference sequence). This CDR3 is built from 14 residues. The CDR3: CSARRPGAPETQYF. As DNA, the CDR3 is TGCAGTGCTAGACGTCCCGGGGCCCCAGAGACCCAGTACTTC.

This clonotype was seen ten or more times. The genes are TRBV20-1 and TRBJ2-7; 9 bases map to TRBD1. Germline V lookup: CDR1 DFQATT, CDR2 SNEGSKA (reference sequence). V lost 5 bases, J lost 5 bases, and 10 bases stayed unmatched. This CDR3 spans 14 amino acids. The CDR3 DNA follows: TGCAGTGCTCAAGCAACAGGGGGCAATAACGAGCAGTACTTC. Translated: CSAQATGGNNEQYF.

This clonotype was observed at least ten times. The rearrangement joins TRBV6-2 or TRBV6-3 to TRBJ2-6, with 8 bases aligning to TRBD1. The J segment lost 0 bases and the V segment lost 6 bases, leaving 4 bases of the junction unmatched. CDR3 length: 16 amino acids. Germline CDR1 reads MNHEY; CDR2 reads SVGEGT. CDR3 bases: TGTGCCAGCAGACCGGACAGGGTCTCTGGGGCCAACGTCCTGACTTTC. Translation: CASRPDRVSGANVLTF.

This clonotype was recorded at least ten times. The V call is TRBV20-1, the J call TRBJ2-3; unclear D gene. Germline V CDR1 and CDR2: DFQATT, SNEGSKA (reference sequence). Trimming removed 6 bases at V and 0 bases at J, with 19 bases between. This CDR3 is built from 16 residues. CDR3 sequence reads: CSATPDDGFSTDTQYF. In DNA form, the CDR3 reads TGCAGTGCCACACCTGATGACGGTTTTAGCACAGATACGCAGTATTTT.

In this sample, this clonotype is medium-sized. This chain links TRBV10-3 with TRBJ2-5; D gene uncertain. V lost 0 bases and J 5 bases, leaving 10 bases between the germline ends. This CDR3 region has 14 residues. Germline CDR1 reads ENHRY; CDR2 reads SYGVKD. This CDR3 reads CAISESVARETQYF. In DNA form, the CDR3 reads TGTGCCATCAGTGAGTCAGTCGCACGGGAGACCCAGTACTTC.

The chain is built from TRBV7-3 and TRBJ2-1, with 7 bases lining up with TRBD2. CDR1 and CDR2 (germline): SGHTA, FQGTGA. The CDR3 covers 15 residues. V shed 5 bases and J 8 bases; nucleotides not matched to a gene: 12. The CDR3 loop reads CASSTGGLGLDEQFF. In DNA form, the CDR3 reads TGTGCCAGCAGCACGGGCGGACTAGGACTCGATGAGCAGTTCTTC.

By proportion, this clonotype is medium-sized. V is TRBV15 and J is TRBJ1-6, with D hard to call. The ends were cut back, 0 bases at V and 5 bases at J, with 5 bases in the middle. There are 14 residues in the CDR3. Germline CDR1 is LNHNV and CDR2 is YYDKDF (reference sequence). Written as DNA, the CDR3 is TGTGCCACCAGCAGAGATCCGAATAATTCACCCCTCCACTTT. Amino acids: CATSRDPNNSPLHF.

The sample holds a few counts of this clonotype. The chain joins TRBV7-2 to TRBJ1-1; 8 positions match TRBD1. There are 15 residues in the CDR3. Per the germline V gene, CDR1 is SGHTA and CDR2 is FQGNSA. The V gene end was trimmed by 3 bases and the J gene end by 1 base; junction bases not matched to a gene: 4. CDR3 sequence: CASSFQGARNTEAFF. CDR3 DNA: TGTGCCAGCAGCTTCCAGGGGGCACGGAACACTGAAGCTTTCTTT.

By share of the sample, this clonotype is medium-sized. In nucleotides, the CDR3 is TGTGCCAGCAGCTCGTCCGGCACAGATACGCAGTATTTT. Its translation is CASSSSGTDTQYF. V and J are TRBV7-9 and TRBJ2-3; D is unresolved. The germline gives CDR1 SEHNR, CDR2 FQNEAQ (reference sequence). Trimming took off 4 bases at V and 1 base at J, with 6 bases between the two ends. The CDR3 covers 13 residues.

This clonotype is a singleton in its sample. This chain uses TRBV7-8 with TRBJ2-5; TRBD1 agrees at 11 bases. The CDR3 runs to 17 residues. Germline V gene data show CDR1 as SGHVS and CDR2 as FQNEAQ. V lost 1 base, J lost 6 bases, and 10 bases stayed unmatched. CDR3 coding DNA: TGTGCCAGCAGCTTAGGCCCCGGGACAGGGGGTATGCAGACCCAGTACTTC. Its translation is CASSLGPGTGGMQTQYF.